These T cell receptor beta chains were read from a single sample in a study of siplizumab effects on memory and regulatory T cells. Method: immunoSEQ multiplex PCR; TCRdb's copy keeps in-frame clones and lacks some. This sample has 98,000 or so clones, with over 90% found just once. Sequencing was done on a sample of Tregs sorted from blood. The receptors were gathered from a human donor in good health. CDR3s include the opening cysteine and the closing phenylalanine or tryptophan. A D gene is named only where the DNA matches it firmly. Some rows mark clone size as missing; the rest say once, few, many or name a class of expanded clone.

CDR3aa | CDR3nt | v_gene | d_gene | abundance | j_gene | len
CASSLYRGAGEAFF | TGTGCCAGCAGCTTATATCGAGGGGCAGGTGAAGCTTTCTTT | TRBV7-9 | NA | NA | TRBJ1-1 | 14
CASSVEGSGSFSYNEQFF | TGTGCCAGCAGCGTGGAGGGGAGCGGGAGTTTCTCCTACAATGAGCAGTTCTTC | TRBV9 | TRBD2 | NA | TRBJ2-1 | 18
CASSPRTGGSSEAFF | TGTGCCAGTAGTCCAAGGACAGGGGGTTCGTCTGAAGCTTTCTTT | TRBV19 | TRBD1 | NA | TRBJ1-1 | 15
CACPGLLTDTQYF | TGTGCCTGTCCGGGACTGCTCACAGATACGCAGTATTTT | TRBV30 | NA | NA | TRBJ2-3 | 13
CASSLSGGTEAFF | TGTGCCAGCAGCTTGTCGGGGGGCACTGAAGCTTTCTTT | TRBV5-1 | NA | NA | TRBJ1-1 | 13
CASSQEVLTNYGYTF | TGCGCCAGCAGCCAAGAGGTCCTGACAAACTATGGCTACACCTTC | TRBV4-1 | NA | NA | TRBJ1-2 | 15
CASSPLAGGPYEQYF | TGTGCCAGCAGCCCACTAGCGGGAGGGCCTTACGAGCAGTACTTC | TRBV7-9 | TRBD2 | NA | TRBJ2-7 | 15
CASSLEGGGYGQPQHF | TGTGCCAGCAGCTTGGAGGGAGGGGGCTATGGTCAGCCCCAGCATTTT | TRBV5-8 | TRBD1 | NA | TRBJ1-5 | 16
CAWKARAFGELFF | TGTGCCTGGAAGGCCAGGGCCTTCGGGGAGCTGTTTTTT | TRBV30 | NA | NA | TRBJ2-2 | 13
CAWSVQETQYF | TGTGCCTGGAGTGTACAAGAGACCCAGTACTTC | TRBV30 | NA | NA | TRBJ2-5 | 11
CASSLVGAGTEAFF | TGTGCCAGCAGCTTAGTCGGTGCGGGGACTGAAGCTTTCTTT | TRBV11-3 | NA | NA | TRBJ1-1 | 14
CASSPLRGSMTGELFF | TGTGCCAGCTCACCATTGAGAGGGAGCATGACCGGGGAGCTGTTTTTT | TRBV18 | NA | NA | TRBJ2-2 | 16
CASSWRTGGAGANVLTF | TGTGCCAGCAGCTGGCGGACAGGGGGCGCTGGGGCCAACGTCCTGACTTTC | TRBV11-3 | TRBD1 | NA | TRBJ2-6 | 17
CASLGRTNTGELFF | TGTGCCAGCCTTGGACGGACGAACACCGGGGAGCTGTTTTTT | TRBV27 | NA | NA | TRBJ2-2 | 14
CASSLGGGRASDTQYF | TGTGCCAGCAGCTTAGGTGGTGGGAGGGCCTCAGATACGCAGTATTTT | TRBV7-9 | TRBD2 | NA | TRBJ2-3 | 16
CASSQKPYEQYF | TGTGCCAGCAGCCAGAAACCCTACGAGCAGTACTTC | TRBV7-8 | NA | once | TRBJ2-7 | 12
CASNDPGNTIYF | TGTGCCAGTAACGACCCTGGAAACACCATATATTTT | TRBV19 | NA | NA | TRBJ1-3 | 12
CAGLERLLGYTF | TGTGCCGGGCTAGAGAGACTCCTAGGCTACACCTTC | TRBV30 | NA | NA | TRBJ1-2 | 12
CASSRDNRGSSYNEQFF | TGTGCCAGTAGTAGGGATAACAGGGGTAGCTCCTACAATGAGCAGTTCTTC | TRBV19 | TRBD1 | NA | TRBJ2-1 | 17
CASSFFAGANVLTF | TGTGCCAGCAGTTTCTTCGCTGGGGCCAACGTCCTGACTTTC | TRBV27 | NA | NA | TRBJ2-6 | 14
CASSLGRDTFF | TGTGCCAGCAGTTTAGGCAGGGACACCTTCTTC | TRBV6-6 | NA | NA | TRBJ2-1 | 11
CASSPVTGALAEAFF | TGTGCCAGCAGCCCCGTTACAGGGGCGCTGGCTGAAGCTTTCTTT | TRBV4-2 | TRBD1 | NA | TRBJ1-1 | 15
CASSSLAGSNTGELFF | TGTGCCAGCAGCTCACTAGCGGGGTCGAACACCGGGGAGCTGTTTTTT | TRBV7-3 | TRBD2 | NA | TRBJ2-2 | 16
CASRLRVAGELFF | TGTGCCAGTAGACTCAGGGTGGCGGGGGAGCTGTTTTTT | TRBV19 | NA | once | TRBJ2-2 | 13
CSAQPNQETQYF | TGCAGCGCCCAACCTAATCAAGAGACCCAGTACTTC | TRBV29-1 | NA | NA | TRBJ2-5 | 12
CASSLGGRGEELFF | TGCGCCAGCAGCTTGGGGGGGCGCGGCGAGGAGCTGTTTTTT | TRBV5-1 | NA | NA | TRBJ2-2 | 14
CASSLGGSGTQYF | TGTGCCAGCAGCTTGGGTGGTAGCGGGACCCAGTACTTC | TRBV7-2 | NA | once | TRBJ2-5 | 13
CASSFEDTQYF | TGCGCCAGCAGCTTCGAAGATACGCAGTATTTT | TRBV5-1 | NA | NA | TRBJ2-3 | 11
CASAQGASYNEQFF | TGCGCCAGCGCCCAGGGGGCCTCCTACAATGAGCAGTTCTTC | TRBV5-1 | TRBD1 | NA | TRBJ2-1 | 14
CASSLVTGRTQYF | TGCGCCAGCAGCTTGGTAACCGGCCGTACGCAGTATTTT | TRBV5-1 | NA | NA | TRBJ2-3 | 13
CASSIVQGGYNEQFF | TGTGCCAGTAGTATAGTACAGGGGGGGTACAATGAGCAGTTCTTC | TRBV19 | NA | once | TRBJ2-1 | 15
CASIVRRRFSYEQYF | TGTGCCAGCATAGTCCGCAGGAGGTTCTCCTACGAGCAGTACTTC | TRBV2 | NA | NA | TRBJ2-7 | 15
CASRAGLGYEQYF | TGCGCCAGCAGGGCAGGGCTAGGCTACGAGCAGTACTTC | TRBV5-1 | NA | once | TRBJ2-7 | 13
CAWSTPRLGEKLFF | TGTGCCTGGAGTACCCCTAGACTAGGTGAAAAACTGTTTTTT | TRBV30 | NA | NA | TRBJ1-4 | 14
CASSVVASTDTQYF | TGTGCCAGCAGCGTAGTCGCCAGCACAGATACGCAGTATTTT | TRBV9 | NA | NA | TRBJ2-3 | 14